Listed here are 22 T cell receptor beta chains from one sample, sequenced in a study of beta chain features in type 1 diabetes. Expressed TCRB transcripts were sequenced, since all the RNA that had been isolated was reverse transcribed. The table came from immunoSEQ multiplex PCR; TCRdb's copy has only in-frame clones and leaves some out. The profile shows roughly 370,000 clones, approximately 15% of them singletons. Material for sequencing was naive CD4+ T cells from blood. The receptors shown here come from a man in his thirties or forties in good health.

This chain's CDR3 is CASSLAGHQETQYF. CDR3 nucleotide sequence: TGTGCCAGCAGCTTAGCGGGACACCAAGAGACCCAGTACTTC. V and J are TRBV7-2 and TRBJ2-5; D assignment may be TRBD1 or TRBD2 (5 bases each). V shed 0 bases and J shed 0 bases, with 5 bases lying between them. The CDR3 is 14 residues long. Germline-derived CDR1 and CDR2 are SGHTA and FQGNSA.

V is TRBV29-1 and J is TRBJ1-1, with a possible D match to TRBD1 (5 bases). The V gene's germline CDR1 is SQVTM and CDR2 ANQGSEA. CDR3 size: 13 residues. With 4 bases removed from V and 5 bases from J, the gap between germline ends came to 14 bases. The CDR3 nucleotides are TGCAGCGTTGCCGGCCTCGGGGCTACTGAAGCTTTCTTT. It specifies CSVAGLGATEAFF.

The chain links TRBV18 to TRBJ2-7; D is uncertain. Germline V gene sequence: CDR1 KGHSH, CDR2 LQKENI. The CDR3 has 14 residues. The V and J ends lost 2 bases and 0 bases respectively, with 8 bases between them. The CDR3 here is CASSPIPSSYEQYV. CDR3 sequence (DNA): TGTGCCAGCTCACCAATCCCGAGCTCCTACGAGCAGTACGTC.

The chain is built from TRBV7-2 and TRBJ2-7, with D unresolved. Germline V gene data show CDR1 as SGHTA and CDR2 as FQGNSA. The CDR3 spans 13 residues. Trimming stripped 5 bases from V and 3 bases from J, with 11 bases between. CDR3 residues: CASSLEFNYEQYF. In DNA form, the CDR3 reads TGTGCCAGCAGCCTGGAATTCAACTACGAGCAGTACTTC.

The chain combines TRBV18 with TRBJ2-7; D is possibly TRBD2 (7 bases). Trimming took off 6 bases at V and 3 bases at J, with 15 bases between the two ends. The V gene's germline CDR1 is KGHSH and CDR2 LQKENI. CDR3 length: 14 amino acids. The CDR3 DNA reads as TGTGCCAGCTCTCAGGGGCTAGCGGACTACGAGCAGTACTTC. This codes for CASSQGLADYEQYF.

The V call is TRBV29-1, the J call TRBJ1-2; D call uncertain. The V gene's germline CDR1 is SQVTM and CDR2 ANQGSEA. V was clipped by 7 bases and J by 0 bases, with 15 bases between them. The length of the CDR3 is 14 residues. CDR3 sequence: CSAVGPGANYGYTF. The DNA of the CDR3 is TGCAGCGCTGTGGGCCCCGGGGCTAACTATGGCTACACCTTC.

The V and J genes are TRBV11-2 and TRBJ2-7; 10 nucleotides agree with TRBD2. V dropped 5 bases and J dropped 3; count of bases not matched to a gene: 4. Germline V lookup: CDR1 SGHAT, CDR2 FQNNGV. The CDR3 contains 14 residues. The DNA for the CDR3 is TGTGCCAGCAGCGGGCTAGCGGGGGTCTACGAGCAGTACTTC. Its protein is CASSGLAGVYEQYF.

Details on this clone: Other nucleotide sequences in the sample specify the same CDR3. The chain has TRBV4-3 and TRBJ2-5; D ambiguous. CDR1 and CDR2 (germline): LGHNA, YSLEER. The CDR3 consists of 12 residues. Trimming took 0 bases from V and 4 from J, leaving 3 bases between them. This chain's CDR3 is CASSQDRETQYF. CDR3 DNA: TGCGCCAGCAGCCAAGATCGAGAGACCCAGTACTTC.

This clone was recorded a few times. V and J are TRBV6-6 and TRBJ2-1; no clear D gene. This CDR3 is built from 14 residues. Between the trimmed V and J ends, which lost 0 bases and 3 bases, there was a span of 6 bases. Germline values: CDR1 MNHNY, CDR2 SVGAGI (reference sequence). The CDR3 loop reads CASSYSTNYNEQFF. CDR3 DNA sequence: TGTGCCAGCAGTTACTCGACCAACTACAATGAGCAGTTCTTC.

The CDR3 DNA reads as TGCGCCAGCAGCCAGGGACAGAAGAACACTGAAGCTTTCTTT. Encoded protein: CASSQGQKNTEAFF. The rearrangement joins TRBV4-3 to TRBJ1-1; 7 nucleotides line up with TRBD1. With 3 bases clipped from V and 1 base from J, the junction kept 2 bases outside the gene matches. Germline V lookup: CDR1 LGHNA, CDR2 YSLEER. CDR3 length equals 14 residues.

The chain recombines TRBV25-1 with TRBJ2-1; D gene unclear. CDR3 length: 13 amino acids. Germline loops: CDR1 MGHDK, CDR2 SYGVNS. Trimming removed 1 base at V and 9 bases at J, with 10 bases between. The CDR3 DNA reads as TGTGCCAGCAGTGAATTTCGAGATGGTGAGCAGTTCTTC. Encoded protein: CASSEFRDGEQFF.

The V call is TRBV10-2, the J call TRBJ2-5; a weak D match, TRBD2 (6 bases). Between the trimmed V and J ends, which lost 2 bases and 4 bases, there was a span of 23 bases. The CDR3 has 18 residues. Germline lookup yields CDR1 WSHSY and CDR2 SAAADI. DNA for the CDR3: TGCGCCAGCAGTGAGACACTAGGCGACAGCGGGTGGGGAGAGACCCAGTACTTC. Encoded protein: CASSETLGDSGWGETQYF.

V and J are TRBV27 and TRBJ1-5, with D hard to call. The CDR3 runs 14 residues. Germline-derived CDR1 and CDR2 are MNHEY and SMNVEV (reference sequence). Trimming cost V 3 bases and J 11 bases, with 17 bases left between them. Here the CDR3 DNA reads TGTGCCAGCAGTTTGGTACCGGGCTCTGGGGCCCAGCATTTT. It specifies CASSLVPGSGAQHF.

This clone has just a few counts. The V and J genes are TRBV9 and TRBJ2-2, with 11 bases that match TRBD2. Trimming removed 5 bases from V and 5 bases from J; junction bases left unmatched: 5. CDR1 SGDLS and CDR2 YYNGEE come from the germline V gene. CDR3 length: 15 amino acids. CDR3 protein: CASSETSGATGELFF. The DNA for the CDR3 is TGTGCCAGCAGTGAGACTAGCGGGGCAACCGGGGAGCTGTTTTTT.

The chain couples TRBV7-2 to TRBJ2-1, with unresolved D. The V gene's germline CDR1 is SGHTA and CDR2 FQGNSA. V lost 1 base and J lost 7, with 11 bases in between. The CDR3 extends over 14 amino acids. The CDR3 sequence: CASSLGGSVNEQFF. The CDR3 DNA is TGTGCCAGCAGCTTAGGGGGTTCGGTTAATGAGCAGTTCTTC.

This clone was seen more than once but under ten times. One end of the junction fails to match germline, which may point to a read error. CDR3 sequence: CSVEARGVGLAGGSIETQYF. The CDR3 coding sequence is TGCAGCGTCGAAGCCAGGGGGGTAGGACTAGCGGGAGGGAGTATAGAGACCCAGTACTTC. V usage is TRBV29-1 and J usage is TRBJ2-5, with 15 bases aligning to TRBD2. The CDR3 covers 20 residues. Germline lookup yields CDR1 SQVTM and CDR2 ANQGSEA.

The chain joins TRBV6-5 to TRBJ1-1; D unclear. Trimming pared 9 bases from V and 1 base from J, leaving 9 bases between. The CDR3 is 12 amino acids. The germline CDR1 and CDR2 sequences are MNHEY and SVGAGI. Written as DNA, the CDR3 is TGTGCCAGTCACCCGGGGAACACTGAAGCTTTCTTT. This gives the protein CASHPGNTEAFF.

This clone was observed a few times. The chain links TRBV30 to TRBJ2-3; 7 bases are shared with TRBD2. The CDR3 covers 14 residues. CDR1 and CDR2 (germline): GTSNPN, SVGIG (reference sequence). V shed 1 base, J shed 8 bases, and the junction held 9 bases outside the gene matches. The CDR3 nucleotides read TGTGCCTGGAGTGGCCGGACCTCGGGGGGTACGCAGTATTTT. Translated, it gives CAWSGRTSGGTQYF.

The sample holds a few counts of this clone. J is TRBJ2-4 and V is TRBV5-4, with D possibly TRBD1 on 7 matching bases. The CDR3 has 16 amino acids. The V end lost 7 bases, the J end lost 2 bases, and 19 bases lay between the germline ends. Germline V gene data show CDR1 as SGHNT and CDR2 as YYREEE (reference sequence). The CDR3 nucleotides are TGTGCCAGCGGCAAGGGCGGGACAGTCCCCAAAAACATTCAGTACTTC. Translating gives CASGKGGTVPKNIQYF.

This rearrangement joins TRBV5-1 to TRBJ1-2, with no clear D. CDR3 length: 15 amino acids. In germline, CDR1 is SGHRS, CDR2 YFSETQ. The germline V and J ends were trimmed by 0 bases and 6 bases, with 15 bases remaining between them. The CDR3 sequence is CASSLDGSWYDGYTF. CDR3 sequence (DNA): TGCGCCAGCAGCTTGGATGGATCCTGGTACGATGGCTACACCTTC.

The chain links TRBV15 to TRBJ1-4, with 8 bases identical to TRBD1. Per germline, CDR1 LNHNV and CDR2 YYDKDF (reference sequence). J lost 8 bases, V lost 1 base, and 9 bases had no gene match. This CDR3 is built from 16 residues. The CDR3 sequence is CATSRVGAGGREKLFF. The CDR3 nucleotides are TGTGCCACCAGCAGAGTGGGAGCAGGGGGCAGGGAAAAACTGTTTTTT. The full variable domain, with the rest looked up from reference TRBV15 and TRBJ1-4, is DAMVIQNPRYQVTQFGKPVTLSCSQTLNHNVMYWYQQKSSQAPKLLFHYYDKDFNNEADTPDNFQSRRPNTSFCFLDIRSPGLGDTAMYLCATSRVGAGGREKLFFGSGTQLSVL.

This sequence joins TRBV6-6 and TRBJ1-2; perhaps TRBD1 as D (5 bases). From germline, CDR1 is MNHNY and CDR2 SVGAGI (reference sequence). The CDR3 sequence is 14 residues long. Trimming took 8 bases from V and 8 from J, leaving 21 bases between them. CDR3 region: CASVSTGQSRGYTF. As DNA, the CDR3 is TGTGCCAGCGTTTCAACGGGGCAGTCTCGCGGCTACACCTTC.